The 10 T cell receptor beta chains below come from one sample, sequenced in a study of blood T cell repertoires in COVID-19. TCRdb keeps only in-frame clones here, not all; method: immunoSEQ multiplex PCR. This table has about 240,000 clones, approximately 88% appearing once. Sequences were obtained from PBMCs or T cells enriched from blood (not recorded which). The receptors stem from a young woman with acute COVID-19.

The rearrangement uses TRBV11-2 and TRBJ1-2; TRBD1 might be the D (5 bases). V shed 6 bases and J shed 4 bases, with 18 bases lying between them. The CDR3 is 15 amino acids. Germline V gene data show CDR1 as SGHAT and CDR2 as FQNNGV. The CDR3 sequence is CASSPRRAGVYGYTF. The CDR3 DNA reads TGTGCCAGCAGTCCCCGCCGGGCGGGGGTCTATGGCTACACCTTC.

This chain uses TRBV5-1 with TRBJ1-2, with D possibly being TRBD1 (6 bases). The CDR3 covers 14 residues. CDR1 SGHRS and CDR2 YFSETQ come from the germline V gene. Trimming took 6 bases from V and 2 from J, leaving 14 bases between them. The CDR3 region has the DNA TGCGCCAGCAACGCCCAGGGACAAAACTATGGCTACACCTTC. Amino acid sequence: CASNAQGQNYGYTF. The complete variable domain, with remaining parts taken from reference TRBV5-1 and TRBJ1-2, reads KAGVTQTPRYLIKTRGQQVTLSCSPISGHRSVSWYQQTPGQGLQFLFEYFSETQRNKGNFPGRFSGRQFSNSRSEMNVSTLELGDSALYLCASNAQGQNYGYTFGSGTRLTVV.

V is TRBV7-9 and J is TRBJ1-3; 7 positions match TRBD1. CDR3 length: 14 amino acids. The germline gives CDR1 SEHNR, CDR2 FQNEAQ (reference sequence). V lost 11 bases to trimming and J lost 0 bases; unmatched junction nucleotides: 7. The CDR3, as DNA: TGTGCCTTACAGAGGGGGCCCTCTGGAAACACCATATATTTT. It yields the protein CALQRGPSGNTIYF. Drawing the rest from reference TRBV7-9 and TRBJ1-3, the complete variable domain is DTGVSQNPRHKITKRGQNVTFRCDPISEHNRLYWYRQTLGQGPEFLTYFQNEAQLEKSRLLSDRFSAERPKGSFSTLEIQRTEQGDSAMYLCALQRGPSGNTIYFGEGSWLTVV.

This sequence joins TRBV18 and TRBJ2-5; 12 bases map to TRBD2. Per germline, CDR1 KGHSH and CDR2 LQKENI. Unmatched junction bases numbered 8, after V lost 5 bases and J lost 4 bases. This CDR3 contains 16 residues. The CDR3 loop is CASSANLAGGRETQYF. DNA for the CDR3: TGTGCCAGCTCAGCAAATCTAGCGGGGGGGCGAGAGACCCAGTACTTC. The full variable domain, completed using reference TRBV18 and TRBJ2-5, is NAGVMQNPRHLVRRRGQEARLRCSPMKGHSHVYWYRQLPEEGLKFMVYLQKENIIDESGMPKERFSAEFPKEGPSILRIQQVVRGDSAAYFCASSANLAGGRETQYFGPGTRLLVL.

The chain combines TRBV14 with TRBJ2-1, with TRBD1 matching over 8 bases. The V gene's germline CDR1 is SGHDN and CDR2 FVKESK. CDR3 length equals 12 residues. CDR3 protein: CASGQGYNEQFF. CDR3 DNA sequence: TGTGCGTCAGGACAGGGTTACAATGAGCAGTTCTTC.

The J gene is TRBJ1-2, the V gene TRBV19, with D maybe TRBD1 (5 bases). In germline, CDR1 is LNHDA, CDR2 SQIVND (reference sequence). This CDR3 is 12 amino acids long. Trimming stripped 7 bases from V and 6 bases from J, with 12 bases between. The chain's CDR3 is CASKEAGDGYTF. The CDR3 bases are TGTGCCAGTAAGGAGGCGGGGGATGGCTACACCTTC.

The chain joins TRBV5-1 to TRBJ1-4; 10 positions agree with TRBD1. CDR3 size: 15 residues. CDR1 and CDR2 (germline): SGHRS, YFSETQ. The trim removed 0 bases at V and 7 bases at J, leaving 3 bases unmatched. The CDR3 coding sequence is TGCGCCAGCAGCTTGGGGGACAGGGGAGGTGAAAAACTGTTTTTT. Its translation: CASSLGDRGGEKLFF.

The chain combines TRBV10-2 with TRBJ2-1, with a possible D match to TRBD2 (6 bases). In germline, CDR1 is WSHSY, CDR2 SAAADI. Trimming removed 5 bases at V and 6 bases at J, with 20 bases between. The CDR3 is made up of 16 amino acids. The CDR3 sequence: CASSTGWGEGFNEQFF. The CDR3 coding sequence is TGCGCCAGCAGTACGGGGTGGGGGGAAGGATTCAATGAGCAGTTCTTC.

V gene TRBV19 combines with J gene TRBJ1-4; no firm D call. The CDR3 sequence is 15 residues long. The germline gives CDR1 LNHDA, CDR2 SQIVND (reference sequence). Trimming took 0 bases from V and 14 from J, leaving 19 bases between them. The CDR3 protein is CASSIDLEQTDLLFF. The CDR3 nucleotides read TGTGCCAGTAGTATAGATCTGGAGCAGACTGATCTTCTGTTTTTT.

The V and J genes are TRBV19 and TRBJ1-1; 9 bases line up with TRBD1. Germline CDR1 reads LNHDA; CDR2 reads SQIVND (reference sequence). This CDR3 has 16 amino acids. J was trimmed by 4 bases and V by 0 bases; bases with no gene match: 6. The CDR3 reads CASSIEDRGASTEAFF. The CDR3 DNA reads as TGTGCCAGTAGTATAGAGGACAGGGGAGCGAGCACTGAAGCTTTCTTT.